The 7 T cell receptor beta chains reported below all come from one sample, sequenced in a study of human T cells and chemical hapten exposure. The time point was: patch test 3, about 24 weeks after DPC sensitization. Indicated treatment: therapeutic diphenylcyclopropenone sensitization with weekly scalp DPC. TCRdb fed the RACE reads into MiXCR, producing one record per CDR3 protein. The sample carries about 90,000 distinct CDR3 sequences, roughly a tenth recorded once. This specimen consisted of whole blood, obtained in connection with sensitization to the hapten diphenylcyclopropenone (DPC). The receptor source for this set is a woman in her twenties or thirties with alopecia areata. Some clones in this sample may be carry-over from other donors' samples.

The CDR3 reads CASSFYRGAMNTEAFF. As DNA, the CDR3 is TGTGCCAGCAGTTTTTACAGGGGCGCCATGAACACTGAAGCTTTCTTT. V usage is TRBV28 and J usage is TRBJ1-1, with TRBD1 identical over 7 bases. The V gene end was trimmed by 3 bases and the J gene end by 0 bases; junction bases not matched to a gene: 7. The CDR3 has 16 amino acids. Germline V gene lookup returns CDR1 MDHEN and CDR2 SYDVKM. The entire variable domain, with the rest obtained from reference TRBV28 and TRBJ1-1, is as follows: DVKVTQSSRYLVKRTGEKVFLECVQDMDHENMFWYRQDPGLGLRLIYFSYDVKMKEKGDIPEGYSVSREKKERFSLILESASTNQTSMYLCASSFYRGAMNTEAFFGQGTRLTVV.

V gene TRBV9 combines with J gene TRBJ2-7; 11 nucleotides align to TRBD2. Germline loops: CDR1 SGDLS, CDR2 YYNGEE. This CDR3 spans 15 amino acids. The ends lost 2 bases at V and 2 bases at J; junction bases unmatched: 3. The CDR3 is CASSVGLAETYEQYF. The CDR3 bases are TGTGCCAGCAGCGTGGGACTAGCGGAAACCTACGAGCAGTACTTC.

This clonotype has at least ten counts. CDR3 in amino acids: CASSRLAGVGVDTQYF. The CDR3 bases are TGTGCCAGCAGCCGACTAGCGGGAGTCGGTGTAGATACGCAGTATTTT. V and J are TRBV7-2 and TRBJ2-3, with TRBD2 matching over 12 bases. V shed 5 bases, J shed 5 bases, and the junction held 8 bases outside the gene matches. Germline CDR1 reads SGHTA; CDR2 reads FQGNSA. This CDR3 has 16 amino acids.

This clonotype was counted a few times. V usage is TRBV28 and J usage is TRBJ1-2, with D possibly being TRBD1 (6 bases). Trimming took off 7 bases at V and 5 bases at J, with 8 bases between the two ends. The CDR3 is 11 residues long. Per the germline V gene, CDR1 is MDHEN and CDR2 is SYDVKM. CDR3 nucleotides: TGTGCCAGCAATACAGGGTATGGCTACACCTTC. Protein sequence: CASNTGYGYTF.

This clonotype was seen at least ten times. The chain links TRBV10-2 to TRBJ1-5, with 7 bases identical to TRBD1. Germline V lookup: CDR1 WSHSY, CDR2 SAAADI. This CDR3 has 14 amino acids. V trimming: 6 bases; J trimming: 4 bases; junction bases outside the gene matches: 6. This CDR3 reads CASSPSTGNQPQHF. DNA of the CDR3: TGCGCCAGCAGCCCCTCGACAGGGAATCAGCCCCAGCATTTT.

This clonotype was observed at least ten times. The chain combines TRBV28 with TRBJ1-2; 9 bases match TRBD1. The CDR3 is 13 amino acids. The V gene's germline CDR1 is MDHEN and CDR2 SYDVKM. V shed 8 bases, J shed 2 bases, and the junction held 3 bases outside the gene matches. The CDR3 bases are TGTGCCAGCTGGACAGGGGTGAACTATGGCTACACCTTC. As protein: CASWTGVNYGYTF.

The sample holds many counts of this clonotype. This chain uses TRBV2 with TRBJ1-5; unclear D gene. Trimming removed 3 bases at V and 0 bases at J, with 12 bases between. This CDR3 region has 16 residues. Germline CDR1 SNHLY, CDR2 FYNNEI. Here the CDR3 DNA reads TGTGCCAGCAGTGACCCCTATACGTATAGCAATCAGCCCCAGCATTTT. The encoded protein is CASSDPYTYSNQPQHF.